This note documents a single T cell receptor (beta chain) sequence. In the authors' workflow: Amplification of reference gene primers was used by the study to estimate nucleated cell counts. Assay: immunoSEQ multiplex PCR; the TCRdb copy retains only in-frame clones and omits some. For V, J and clone size, that table is used; D and trimming come from the DNA. The sample has about 120,000 clones; approximately 70% are singletons. This specimen comes from a study of blood T cell repertoires in COVID-19. Study in general: Acute and convalescent COVID-19 samples came from the United States, Italy and Spain. The analysed material was cDNA or gDNA that came from T cells, B-cell-depleted T cells, or PBMCs.

The CDR3 is 13 amino acids. Germline trimming cut 6 bases from V and 4 bases from J; bases unmatched to any gene: 3. The V gene is TRBV12-3 or TRBV12-4, the J gene TRBJ1-5; 7 bases fit TRBD1. The clonotype comes from a human donor with acute or convalescent COVID-19. The donor label of this sample is uncertain. Sequencing was performed on peripheral blood. The CDR3 DNA sequence: TGTGCCAGCAGCTTGGACAGGAATCAGCCCCAGCATTTT. The encoded protein is CASSLDRNQPQHF.